This passage covers 28 T cell receptor beta chains from one sample sequenced in a study of neoadjuvant nivolumab and ipilimumab in lung cancer. The protocol was immunoSEQ multiplex PCR, while the TCRdb copy is restricted to in-frame clones and leaves out a portion. The data show 7,000 to 9,500 clones, with about 87% seen just once and approximately 8% held by the top ten. Sequenced material: tumor tissue, taken after neoadjuvant nivolumab, alone or with ipilimumab, at or shortly before surgery. These receptors were taken from an adult with non-small cell lung cancer.

This clone was counted once. The chain recombines TRBV29-1 with TRBJ2-7; the D gene is possibly TRBD1 (6 bases). V lost 5 bases to trimming and J lost 0 bases, with 11 bases between them. Germline CDR1 reads SQVTM; CDR2 reads ANQGSEA. CDR3 size: 13 residues. CDR3 amino acids: CSVTTGNSYEQYF. For the CDR3, the DNA is TGCAGCGTTACAACAGGGAACTCCTACGAGCAGTACTTC.

This chain joins TRBV7-9 and TRBJ1-1, with D unresolved. This CDR3 region has 12 residues. Germline CDR1 and CDR2: SEHNR and FQNEAQ (reference sequence). Trimming shortened V by 5 bases and J by 5 bases, and 9 bases separated the two germline ends. The CDR3 region is CASSIDTTEAFF. The CDR3 DNA reads TGTGCCAGCAGCATCGATACAACTGAAGCTTTCTTT. Full variable domain (remainder filled in from reference TRBV7-9 and TRBJ1-1): DTGVSQNPRHKITKRGQNVTFRCDPISEHNRLYWYRQTLGQGPEFLTYFQNEAQLEKSRLLSDRFSAERPKGSFSTLEIQRTEQGDSAMYLCASSIDTTEAFFGQGTRLTVV.

Only a few counts were recorded for this clone. This chain connects TRBV6-1 to TRBJ1-3, with unresolved D. The CDR3 length is 16 residues. Trimming pared 2 bases from V and 0 bases from J, leaving 11 bases between. Germline CDR1 reads MNHNS; CDR2 reads SASEGT. The CDR3 region is CASSEFAYFSGNTIYF. For the CDR3, the DNA is TGTGCCAGCAGTGAATTTGCGTACTTCTCTGGAAACACCATATATTTT.

The chain joins TRBV2 to TRBJ1-5, with 7 nucleotides matching TRBD1. Germline trimming cut 1 base from V and 5 bases from J; bases unmatched to any gene: 2. The CDR3 sequence is 14 residues long. Germline loops: CDR1 SNHLY, CDR2 FYNNEI. The CDR3 DNA reads as TGTGCCAGCAGTGAAGAAACAGGGGATCAGCCCCAGCATTTT. Residues: CASSEETGDQPQHF.

This clone showed up just once. V usage is TRBV5-1 and J usage is TRBJ2-7, with D maybe TRBD2 (5 bases). The CDR3 is made up of 11 amino acids. Germline V gene sequence: CDR1 SGHRS, CDR2 YFSETQ. Trimming took 4 bases from V and 4 from J, leaving 6 bases between them. The CDR3 coding sequence is TGCGCCAGCAGCAGGGAGTACGAGCAGTACTTC. It yields the protein CASSREYEQYF.

The chain carries TRBV5-4 and TRBJ1-2; D is possibly TRBD1 (5 bases). The CDR3 extends over 15 amino acids. The V and J ends lost 3 bases and 2 bases respectively, with 14 bases between them. CDR1 and CDR2 (germline): SGHNT, YYREEE (reference sequence). The CDR3 loop is CASSSISTVNYGYTF. For the CDR3, the DNA is TGTGCCAGCAGCTCTATCTCGACAGTAAACTATGGCTACACCTTC.

The V call is TRBV15, the J call TRBJ2-2; 8 nucleotides align to TRBD2. The CDR3 totals 16 residues. V was clipped by 2 bases and J by 0 bases; unmatched bases: 2. Germline V gene lookup returns CDR1 LNHNV and CDR2 YYDKDF (reference sequence). CDR3 sequence (DNA): TGTGCCACCAGCAGAAGAGCGGGAGCGAACACCGGGGAGCTGTTTTTT. The encoded protein is CATSRRAGANTGELFF.

This rearrangement joins TRBV6-6 to TRBJ2-5, with D maybe TRBD2 (6 bases). V dropped 4 bases and J dropped 9 bases, with 21 bases sitting between them. The length of the CDR3 is 15 residues. The germline V gene encodes CDR1 MNHNY and CDR2 SVGAGI (reference sequence). DNA for the CDR3: TGTGCCAGCAGTTTCCCTGGGGGGAGCAATAGGGCCCAGTACTTC. Protein sequence: CASSFPGGSNRAQYF.

The chain links TRBV10-3 to TRBJ1-1; D not resolved. CDR1 is ENHRY, CDR2 SYGVKD, per germline. With 2 bases removed from V and 0 bases from J, the gap between germline ends came to 7 bases. The CDR3 has 14 amino acids. The CDR3 region is CAISEVAMNTEAFF. The CDR3 bases are TGTGCCATCAGTGAGGTCGCCATGAACACTGAAGCTTTCTTT.

The J gene is TRBJ2-3, the V gene TRBV25-1; D is perhaps TRBD1 (6 bases). The CDR3 extends over 14 amino acids. The germline gives CDR1 MGHDK, CDR2 SYGVNS. Trimming removed 4 bases at V and 1 base at J, with 9 bases between. DNA of the CDR3: TGTGCCAGCAGTGTAGGGGGAGGCACAGATACGCAGTATTTT. It codes for CASSVGGGTDTQYF. The full variable domain, completed using reference TRBV25-1 and TRBJ2-3, is EADIYQTPRYLVIGTGKKITLECSQTMGHDKMYWYQQDPGMELHLIHYSYGVNSTEKGDLSSESTVSRIRTEHFPLTLESARPSHTSQYLCASSVGGGTDTQYFGPGTRLTVL.

This clone was observed a handful of times. The V call is TRBV7-9, the J call TRBJ1-2; the D is unclear. CDR3 length: 14 residues. Germline CDR1 SEHNR, CDR2 FQNEAQ (reference sequence). V was cut by 2 bases and J by 1 base, with 8 bases left in between. The CDR3: CASSLSEFNYGYTF. In DNA, the CDR3 is TGTGCCAGCAGCTTATCAGAATTTAACTATGGCTACACCTTC.

The V and J genes are TRBV30 and TRBJ2-5; D gene ambiguous. CDR3 length equals 11 residues. CDR1 and CDR2 from the germline V gene are GTSNPN and SVGIG (reference sequence). Trimming removed 0 bases at V and 5 bases at J, with 4 bases between. The CDR3 DNA follows: TGTGCCTGGAGTGTACCCGAGACCCAGTACTTC. It codes for CAWSVPETQYF.

The chain is built from TRBV5-4 and TRBJ2-1; 15 nucleotides line up with TRBD2. CDR1 is SGHNT and CDR2 is YYREEE in the germline V gene (reference sequence). After removal of 4 bases from V and 7 bases from J, the junction contained 9 bases not matched to a gene. CDR3 size: 17 residues. CDR3 nucleotides: TGTGCCAGCAGCGCCGGGACTAGCGGGAGGTTGAGGAATGAGCAGTTCTTC. Its protein product is CASSAGTSGRLRNEQFF.

This clone was seen just once. The rearrangement joins TRBV18 to TRBJ2-3; D is unresolved. V lost 0 bases and J 3 bases, leaving 1 base between the germline ends. The CDR3 totals 12 residues. Germline lookup yields CDR1 KGHSH and CDR2 LQKENI. The CDR3 DNA reads as TGTGCCAGCTCACCACCGACAGATACGCAGTATTTT. This translates into CASSPPTDTQYF. Full variable domain (outside the CDR3, taken from reference TRBV18 and TRBJ2-3): NAGVMQNPRHLVRRRGQEARLRCSPMKGHSHVYWYRQLPEEGLKFMVYLQKENIIDESGMPKERFSAEFPKEGPSILRIQQVVRGDSAAYFCASSPPTDTQYFGPGTRLTVL.

V is TRBV18 and J is TRBJ2-1; TRBD1 agrees at 9 bases. Germline CDR1 is KGHSH and CDR2 is LQKENI. The V segment lost 5 bases and the J segment 7 bases; nucleotides outside the gene matches: 6. The CDR3 length is 14 residues. The CDR3 spells CASSAGTGLNEQFF. The CDR3 nucleotides are TGTGCCAGCTCAGCCGGGACAGGGCTTAATGAGCAGTTCTTC.

This chain connects TRBV27 to TRBJ1-2; possible D gene TRBD1, 6 bases. The CDR3 consists of 16 residues. Germline V CDR1 and CDR2: MNHEY, SMNVEV (reference sequence). V was pared by 6 bases and J by 4 bases, with 21 bases between. CDR3 DNA: TGTGCCAGCAGCCCGCCGGGGGAACAGGGAGCCTATGGCTACACCTTC. It specifies CASSPPGEQGAYGYTF.

The chain joins TRBV7-9 to TRBJ1-1; D is unresolved. CDR3 size: 11 residues. Germline V gene sequence: CDR1 SEHNR, CDR2 FQNEAQ (reference sequence). Trimming stripped 5 bases from V and 12 bases from J, with 13 bases between. This CDR3 is CASSPDVVPFF. DNA for the CDR3: TGTGCCAGCAGCCCGGACGTCGTGCCTTTCTTT.

This sequence joins TRBV7-6 and TRBJ2-6, with a weak D call TRBD1 (5 bases). The CDR3 is 17 amino acids. Germline-derived CDR1 and CDR2 are SGHVS and FNYEAQ. V gave up 1 base and J gave up 0 bases, with 10 bases separating them. The CDR3 bases are TGTGCCAGCAGCTTAGAGGGGCCTAGCTCTGGGGCCAACGTCCTGACTTTC. Protein sequence: CASSLEGPSSGANVLTF.

The V call is TRBV15, the J call TRBJ2-2; weak D call: TRBD1 (6 bases). The V gene lost 3 bases and the J gene lost 3 bases, with 14 bases spanning the gap. The CDR3 contains 16 residues. The V gene's germline CDR1 is LNHNV and CDR2 YYDKDF (reference sequence). CDR3 amino acids: CATSSHRERDTGELFF. CDR3 nucleotide sequence: TGTGCCACCAGCAGCCACAGGGAAAGGGACACCGGGGAGCTGTTTTTT.

In its sample, this clone was seen once. The chain links TRBV30 to TRBJ2-1, with 7 bases matching TRBD2. The J segment lost 2 bases and the V segment lost 3 bases, leaving 7 bases of the junction unmatched. This CDR3 spans 15 amino acids. CDR1 and CDR2 from the germline V gene are GTSNPN and SVGIG (reference sequence). Written as DNA, the CDR3 is TGTGCCTGGAGCTGGGGAGGGACGACCTACAATGAGCAGTTCTTC. Amino acid sequence: CAWSWGGTTYNEQFF.

The genes are TRBV6-1 and TRBJ1-1; possibly TRBD1 for D (5 bases). This CDR3 comprises 14 residues. The V end was cut by 3 bases, the J end by 2 bases, with 10 bases between. Germline CDR1 MNHNS, CDR2 SASEGT. CDR3 sequence (DNA): TGTGCCAGCAGTGAGGCAGGGTCAAACACTGAAGCTTTCTTT. Its translation is CASSEAGSNTEAFF.

J is TRBJ1-5 and V is TRBV30, with TRBD1 identical over 7 bases. CDR3 length: 13 amino acids. Germline CDR1 and CDR2: GTSNPN and SVGIG (reference sequence). The trim removed 4 bases at V and 7 bases at J, leaving 7 bases unmatched. The CDR3 here is CAWTTGYSQPQHF. CDR3 DNA: TGTGCCTGGACGACAGGGTATTCCCAGCCCCAGCATTTT.

J is TRBJ1-6 and V is TRBV4-1; a possible D gene is TRBD1 (5 bases). Trimming removed 1 base at V and 8 bases at J, with 9 bases between. Germline loops: CDR1 MGHRA, CDR2 YSYEKL. The CDR3 sequence is 14 residues long. The CDR3 is CASSQGQSYSPLHF. CDR3 sequence (DNA): TGCGCCAGCAGCCAAGGACAGTCCTATTCACCCCTCCACTTT.

The chain is built from TRBV5-6 and TRBJ2-5; D gene uncertain. Trimming pared 4 bases from V and 7 bases from J, leaving 11 bases between. Per the germline V gene, CDR1 is SGHDT and CDR2 is YYEEEE. This CDR3 has 12 amino acids. The CDR3 bases are TGTGCCAGCAGCCTCCCCCCAGGGACCCAGTACTTC. It translates to CASSLPPGTQYF.

Only a few counts were recorded for this clone. This sequence joins TRBV29-1 and TRBJ2-1, with D perhaps given as TRBD1 or TRBD2 (6 bases each). V was clipped by 7 bases and J by 9 bases, with 16 bases between them. Germline V gene lookup returns CDR1 SQVTM and CDR2 ANQGSEA. CDR3 length equals 12 residues. The CDR3 bases are TGCAGCGCCACCGTGGGGGGCGGTGAGCAGTTCTTC. Translating gives CSATVGGGEQFF.

The chain has TRBV5-1 and TRBJ2-7; 10 nucleotides agree with TRBD2. CDR1 and CDR2 (germline): SGHRS, YFSETQ. V gave up 4 bases and J gave up 2 bases; unmatched junction bases: 6. This CDR3 is 15 amino acids long. For the CDR3, the DNA is TGCGCCAGCAGCACAGCGGGAGGGCATACCTACGAGCAGTACTTC. It is translated as CASSTAGGHTYEQYF.

In this sample, this clone turned up a few times. The chain combines TRBV4-1 with TRBJ1-4; D is possibly TRBD1 (6 bases). The CDR3 runs 16 residues. Between the trimmed V and J ends, which lost 4 bases and 5 bases, there was a span of 17 bases. Germline V gene data show CDR1 as MGHRA and CDR2 as YSYEKL. CDR3 residues: CASSPIQGRGNEKLFF. CDR3 bases: TGCGCCAGCAGCCCAATACAGGGCCGGGGCAATGAAAAACTGTTTTTT.

The V and J genes are TRBV4-1 and TRBJ1-2, with D perhaps TRBD1 (6 bases). Germline V gives CDR1 MGHRA, CDR2 YSYEKL. The CDR3 extends over 13 amino acids. The V gene lost 5 bases and the J gene lost 6 bases, with 13 bases spanning the gap. The CDR3, as DNA: TGCGCCAGCAGCTCCAGCCAGGGGAATGGCTACACCTTC. It yields the protein CASSSSQGNGYTF.